This record concerns one T cell receptor (beta chain) sequence. Measured with immunoSEQ multiplex PCR; TCRdb has only the in-frame clones, and not every one. The table lists 200,000 to 300,000 clones, around four fifths of them singletons. The data are from a study of blood T cell repertoires in COVID-19. Germline V gene sequence: CDR1 PRHDT, CDR2 FYEKMQ (reference sequence). The CDR3 is 14 residues long. The ends were cut back, 5 bases at V and 6 bases at J, with 15 bases in the middle. The specimen sequenced was peripheral blood. The receptor comes from a man between 60 and 75 years old with acute or convalescent COVID-19. This chain links TRBV13 with TRBJ2-3, with D hard to call. Here the CDR3 DNA reads TGTGCCAGCAGCCAATCTAGACCAGCCGATACGCAGTATTTT. As protein: CASSQSRPADTQYF.